This TCR beta chain was captured by sequencing in a study of cytomegalovirus exposure and HLA in healthy donors. Overall study results and limits: Information on immune exposure was restricted to one variable (CMV serostatus). A later analysis linked a missense DCLRE1C variant to TCR beta V- and J-gene trimming.

As for the donors, each was a healthy bone marrow donor. Use of 60 Vbeta and 13 Jbeta primers characterized the PCR. Using immunoSEQ multiplex PCR, the repertoire was profiled, and TCRdb retains in-frame clones only, with some absent. The table has roughly 150,000 clones, roughly 84% seen once. Regarding this clone: The antigen remains undetermined.

Germline V gives CDR1 MNHEY, CDR2 SMNVEV (reference sequence). CDR3 length equals 14 residues. V gave up 4 bases and J gave up 4 bases, with 10 bases separating them. This clonotype originated in a woman under 30 in good health and CMV-seronegative. The sample taken for sequencing was PBMCs. The chain links TRBV27 to TRBJ2-2, with D possibly being TRBD1 (5 bases). CDR3 protein: CASSSRATTGELFF. In nucleotides, the CDR3 is TGTGCCAGCAGTTCCAGGGCTACCACCGGGGAGCTGTTTTTT.